The 4 T cell receptor beta chains presented below share a single source sample, sequenced in a study of neurological immune-mediated disorders. Time point: longitudinal time-point 3. TCRdb re-derived calls from the 5' RACE reads in MiXCR, one entry per CDR3 protein. The sample gives tens of thousands of distinct CDR3 sequences, around 4% of which show up once; roughly 5.6% is in the top ten. Material: PBMCs. Receptors were obtained from a woman aged 55-69 years with multiple sclerosis.

The table lists this clonotype with many counts. The J gene is TRBJ2-7, the V gene TRBV12-3 or TRBV12-4; 11 bases are a match to TRBD1. V shed 5 bases, J shed 5 bases, and the junction held 11 bases outside the gene matches. The CDR3 is made up of 16 amino acids. The CDR3 sequence: CASSPAWGTGGNEQYF. DNA for the CDR3: TGTGCCAGCAGTCCAGCCTGGGGGACAGGGGGAAACGAGCAGTACTTC.

Many counts were recorded for this clonotype. The chain carries TRBV9 and TRBJ2-2, with 10 positions matching TRBD2. Germline CDR1 reads SGDLS; CDR2 reads YYNGEE. The CDR3 totals 18 residues. V was clipped by 0 bases and J by 0 bases; unmatched bases: 5. CDR3 protein: CASSVVAGGPANTGELFF. The CDR3 bases are TGTGCCAGCAGCGTAGTAGCGGGGGGACCCGCGAACACCGGGGAGCTGTTTTTT.

This clonotype appeared many times. The chain has TRBV20-1 and TRBJ2-4, with TRBD1 identical over 12 bases. Trimming cost V 6 bases and J 7 bases; bases outside gene matches: 7. This CDR3 is 14 amino acids long. Germline CDR1 is DFQATT and CDR2 is SNEGSKA (reference sequence). The CDR3 DNA is TGCAGTGCAACCGGGACAGGGGGCGCGAACATTCAGTACTTC. This codes for CSATGTGGANIQYF.

This clonotype has ten or more counts. This chain joins TRBV9 and TRBJ1-3, with D perhaps matching TRBD1 (6 bases). This CDR3 is built from 17 residues. Germline CDR1 reads SGDLS; CDR2 reads YYNGEE. Deletions cut 0 bases from V and 0 bases from J, with 13 bases between. The CDR3 DNA follows: TGTGCCAGCAGCGTAGGGCGGGGGCAAAGCTCTGGAAACACCATATATTTT. Translation: CASSVGRGQSSGNTIYF.